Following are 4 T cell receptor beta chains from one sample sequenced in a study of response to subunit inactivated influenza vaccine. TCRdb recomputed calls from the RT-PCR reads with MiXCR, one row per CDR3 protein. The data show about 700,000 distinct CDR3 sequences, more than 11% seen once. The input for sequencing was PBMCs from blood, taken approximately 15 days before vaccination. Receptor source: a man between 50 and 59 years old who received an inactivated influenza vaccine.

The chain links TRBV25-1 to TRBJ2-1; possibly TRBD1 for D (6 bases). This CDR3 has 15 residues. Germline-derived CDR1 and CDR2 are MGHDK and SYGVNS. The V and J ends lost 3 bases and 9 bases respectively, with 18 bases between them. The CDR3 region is CASSDGPEGESEQFF. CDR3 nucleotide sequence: TGTGCCAGCAGTGACGGACCAGAGGGGGAGAGTGAGCAGTTCTTC.

The CDR3 nucleotides read TGCGCCAGCAGCCAATTGAGCCCTAGGACAGGGGCTACCGGGGAGCTGTTTTTT. As protein: CASSQLSPRTGATGELFF. The chain links TRBV4-3 to TRBJ2-2; 9 bases are a match to TRBD1. The junction had 12 bases not matched to a gene; V was cut back by 2 bases and J by 5 bases. The CDR3 is 18 residues long. In germline, CDR1 is LGHNA, CDR2 YSLEER.

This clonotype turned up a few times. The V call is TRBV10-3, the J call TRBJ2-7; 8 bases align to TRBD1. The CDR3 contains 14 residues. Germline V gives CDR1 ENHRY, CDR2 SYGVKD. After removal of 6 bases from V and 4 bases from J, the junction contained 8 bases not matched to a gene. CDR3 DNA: TGTGCCATCAGGGATGACAGGGGCGGTTACGAGCAGTACTTC. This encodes CAIRDDRGGYEQYF.

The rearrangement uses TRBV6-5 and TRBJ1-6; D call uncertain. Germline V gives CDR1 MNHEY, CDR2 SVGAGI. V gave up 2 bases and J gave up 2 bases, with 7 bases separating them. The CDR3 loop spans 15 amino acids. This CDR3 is CASSYGQAYNSPLHF. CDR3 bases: TGTGCCAGCAGTTACGGGCAGGCCTATAATTCACCCCTCCACTTT.